A single sample gave rise to the 26 T cell receptor beta chains below, sequenced in a study of CD8 T cells in ankylosing spondylitis. TCRdb reanalysed the 5' RACE reads using MiXCR and keeps one entry per CDR3 protein. The sample has about 220,000 distinct CDR3 sequences, roughly a tenth seen once. Sequences were obtained from blood, either unsorted or a sorted T cell fraction (not recorded which). The receptors were sampled from a male donor with ankylosing spondylitis or in good health (not recorded which).

This clonotype has at least ten counts. The rearrangement links TRBV20-1 to TRBJ1-1, with 9 bases aligning to TRBD1. Germline CDR1 and CDR2: DFQATT and SNEGSKA (reference sequence). CDR3 length equals 15 residues. V dropped 5 bases and J dropped 2; count of bases not matched to a gene: 9. CDR3 in DNA: TGCAGTGCTGTGAACCCACAGGGGGCTAACACTGAAGCTTTCTTT. Protein product: CSAVNPQGANTEAFF.

In this sample, this clonotype turned up many times. The chain combines TRBV20-1 with TRBJ2-1; D is uncertain. V shed 5 bases and J shed 5 bases, with 10 bases lying between them. CDR3 length: 12 amino acids. Germline assignment: CDR1 DFQATT and CDR2 SNEGSKA (reference sequence). The CDR3 DNA is TGCAGTGCTTCAGGTATCGACAATGAGCAGTTCTTC. Its protein product is CSASGIDNEQFF.

The CDR3 DNA reads TGTGCCAGCAGGGGAGGAGCGAGAGAGACCTACGAGCAGTACTTC. It translates to CASRGGARETYEQYF. The rearrangement uses TRBV7-2 and TRBJ2-7; possibly TRBD2 for D (6 bases). Germline CDR1 and CDR2: SGHTA and FQGNSA. The V end was cut by 6 bases, the J end by 2 bases, with 17 bases between. This CDR3 contains 15 residues.

Worth noting for this clonotype: Being one base from a much bigger clone, this may be a read error. The chain joins TRBV20-1 to TRBJ2-1; 7 nucleotides align to TRBD2. The V gene's germline CDR1 is DFQATT and CDR2 SNEGSKA (reference sequence). The CDR3 is 13 residues long. The CDR3 DNA follows: TGCAGTGCTAGAGGGCCTAGCGGTGTTGAGGAGTTCTTC. Protein: CSARGPSGVEEFF.

The table lists this clonotype with many counts. This rearrangement joins TRBV11-1 to TRBJ2-3; 7 bases agree with TRBD2. Germline V CDR1 and CDR2: SGHAT, FQDESV (reference sequence). This CDR3 is 17 amino acids long. V lost 1 base to trimming and J lost 5 bases; unmatched junction nucleotides: 12. The CDR3 spells CASSLVRMGGPLDTQYF. The CDR3 nucleotides read TGTGCCAGCAGCTTAGTACGGATGGGAGGGCCCCTAGATACGCAGTATTTT.

This clonotype was detected a few times. The V call is TRBV7-6, the J call TRBJ1-5; 7 nucleotides agree with TRBD1. The CDR3 loop spans 15 amino acids. V was clipped by 2 bases and J by 6 bases; unmatched bases: 7. Germline-derived CDR1 and CDR2 are SGHVS and FNYEAQ. CDR3: CASSLNRGEAQPQHF. The CDR3 DNA follows: TGTGCCAGCAGCTTAAACAGGGGTGAGGCTCAGCCCCAGCATTTT.

Many counts were recorded for this clonotype. V gene TRBV12-3 or TRBV12-4 combines with J gene TRBJ2-2; no reliable D call. Trimming removed 6 bases from V and 3 bases from J, with 8 bases in between. CDR3 length: 13 amino acids. CDR3 amino acids: CASRYSDTGELFF. The CDR3 DNA reads TGTGCCAGCAGATACAGCGACACCGGGGAGCTGTTTTTT.

This clonotype was observed many times. The chain couples TRBV20-1 to TRBJ2-3, with 10 nucleotides matching TRBD2. The germline CDR1 and CDR2 sequences are DFQATT and SNEGSKA (reference sequence). The CDR3 runs to 16 residues. J gave up 4 bases and V 5 bases, and 12 bases lay outside the gene matches. The CDR3 DNA sequence: TGCAGTGCTCAGAGGGCTAGCGGGGGACGCGCAGATACGCAGTATTTT. It is translated as CSAQRASGGRADTQYF.

This chain joins TRBV11-1 and TRBJ2-3, with D possibly TRBD2 on 5 matching bases. Per the germline V gene, CDR1 is SGHAT and CDR2 is FQDESV (reference sequence). This CDR3 contains 18 residues. Trimming removed 5 bases at V and 0 bases at J, with 21 bases between. CDR3 nucleotides: TGTGCCAGCAGCCCCGGAGGAATCCTAGCCCTTAGCACAGATACGCAGTATTTT. Residues: CASSPGGILALSTDTQYF.

This clonotype showed up just a few times. The chain is built from TRBV7-3 and TRBJ2-1, with a weak D call TRBD2 (7 bases). The germline gives CDR1 SGHTA, CDR2 FQGTGA. The CDR3 totals 15 residues. Deletions cut 1 base from V and 7 bases from J, with 14 bases between. CDR3 bases: TGTGCCAGCAGCTTAATGGGGGGGGCCAATAATGAGCAGTTCTTC. Translated: CASSLMGGANNEQFF.

A few counts support this clonotype. The chain recombines TRBV18 with TRBJ2-7; 12 bases fit TRBD1. J was trimmed by 5 bases and V by 0 bases; bases with no gene match: 5. The germline CDR1 and CDR2 sequences are KGHSH and LQKENI. The CDR3 totals 16 residues. The CDR3 region is CASSPPRGQGADEQYF. CDR3 nucleotide sequence: TGTGCCAGCTCACCACCGAGGGGACAGGGGGCTGACGAGCAGTACTTC. The full variable domain, its missing parts supplied by reference TRBV18 and TRBJ2-7, is NAGVMQNPRHLVRRRGQEARLRCSPMKGHSHVYWYRQLPEEGLKFMVYLQKENIIDESGMPKERFSAEFPKEGPSILRIQQVVRGDSAAYFCASSPPRGQGADEQYFGPGTRLTVT.

V usage is TRBV20-1 and J usage is TRBJ2-7, with a possible D match to TRBD1 (6 bases). The length of the CDR3 is 13 residues. Germline-derived CDR1 and CDR2 are DFQATT and SNEGSKA (reference sequence). The germline V and J ends were trimmed by 5 bases and 5 bases, with 16 bases remaining between them. The chain's CDR3 is CSARLQGTHEQYF. CDR3 nucleotide sequence: TGCAGTGCTCGTTTGCAGGGGACCCACGAGCAGTACTTC.

This clonotype has at least ten counts. The CDR3 protein is CASSEKPGQVMPLHF. Written as DNA, the CDR3 is TGTGCCAGCAGCGAAAAACCGGGACAGGTTATGCCCCTCCACTTT. This chain links TRBV7-2 with TRBJ1-6, with 8 bases matching TRBD1. There are 15 residues in the CDR3. The junction had 13 bases not matched to a gene; V was cut back by 5 bases and J by 13 bases. Germline values: CDR1 SGHTA, CDR2 FQGNSA.

This clonotype was observed at least ten times. V and J are TRBV12-3 or TRBV12-4 and TRBJ2-1; TRBD1 is a possible D gene (6 bases). The CDR3 loop spans 14 amino acids. Trimming removed 3 bases from V and 11 bases from J, with 17 bases in between. CDR3 amino acids: CASSFRGEPDKQFF. As DNA, the CDR3 is TGTGCCAGCAGTTTCAGGGGCGAGCCCGATAAGCAGTTCTTC.

This clonotype occurred a few times. This chain uses TRBV12-3 or TRBV12-4 with TRBJ1-2; 8 bases align to TRBD1. The CDR3 spans 17 residues. After removal of 5 bases from V and 5 bases from J, the junction contained 16 bases not matched to a gene. The CDR3 DNA reads TGTGCCAGCAGTCCCCATGGCTTTACAGGGGGTGAATATGGCTACACCTTC. Its translation is CASSPHGFTGGEYGYTF.

This clonotype was picked up many times. The chain links TRBV12-3 or TRBV12-4 to TRBJ1-1; perhaps TRBD1 as D (6 bases). Deletions cut 1 base from V and 7 bases from J, with 16 bases between. The CDR3 is 15 amino acids. The CDR3 here is CASSLGIGGSGEAFF. The CDR3 DNA follows: TGTGCCAGCAGTTTAGGGATTGGGGGCTCAGGTGAAGCTTTCTTT.

This clonotype was recorded many times. The rearrangement joins TRBV7-9 to TRBJ2-3; D remains unclear. The CDR3 is made up of 14 amino acids. From germline, CDR1 is SEHNR and CDR2 FQNEAQ (reference sequence). Between the trimmed V and J ends, which lost 3 bases and 2 bases, there was a span of 9 bases. In DNA, the CDR3 is TGTGCCAGCAGCTTTAACGAACCCACAGATACGCAGTATTTT. Encoded protein: CASSFNEPTDTQYF.

The chain couples TRBV7-3 to TRBJ2-7; TRBD1 might be the D (7 bases). The CDR3 length is 14 residues. The V gene lost 5 bases and the J gene lost 6 bases, with 17 bases spanning the gap. The germline V gene has CDR1 SGHTA and CDR2 FQGTGA. CDR3 in amino acids: CASSPQGGASEQYF. DNA for the CDR3: TGTGCCAGCAGCCCCCAGGGGGGCGCGTCCGAGCAGTACTTC. Full variable domain (remainder filled in from reference TRBV7-3 and TRBJ2-7): GAGVSQTPSNKVTEKGKYVELRCDPISGHTALYWYRQSLGQGPEFLIYFQGTGAADDSGLPNDRFFAVRPEGSVSTLKIQRTERGDSAVYLCASSPQGGASEQYFGPGTRLTVT.

This clonotype was counted ten times or more. The rearrangement links TRBV20-1 to TRBJ1-6, with a tentative D call TRBD1 (5 bases). The CDR3 loop spans 17 amino acids. Between the trimmed V and J ends, which lost 0 bases and 0 bases, there was a span of 12 bases. CDR1 is DFQATT and CDR2 is SNEGSKA in the germline V gene (reference sequence). The CDR3 nucleotides read TGCAGTGCTAGAGATGACAGCCCGAGCTCCTATAATTCACCCCTCCACTTT. This encodes CSARDDSPSSYNSPLHF.

This clonotype appeared a few times. The chain is built from TRBV20-1 and TRBJ2-5, with 10 bases aligning to TRBD2. Germline CDR1 reads DFQATT; CDR2 reads SNEGSKA (reference sequence). The CDR3 has 15 amino acids. V trimming: 3 bases; J trimming: 2 bases; junction bases outside the gene matches: 6. CDR3 protein: CSASGLAVPQETQYF. The CDR3, as DNA: TGCAGTGCTAGCGGACTAGCGGTCCCGCAAGAGACCCAGTACTTC.

The sample holds many counts of this clonotype. The chain is built from TRBV28 and TRBJ1-5; 9 bases agree with TRBD1. The CDR3 loop spans 14 amino acids. The trim removed 7 bases at V and 4 bases at J, leaving 5 bases unmatched. Germline CDR1 reads MDHEN; CDR2 reads SYDVKM. CDR3 DNA: TGTGCCAGCAATCGACAGGGGGTTAATCAGCCCCAGCATTTT. Its protein is CASNRQGVNQPQHF.

This clonotype came up many times. The V call is TRBV3-1, the J call TRBJ2-7; D may be TRBD1 (7 bases). V lost 4 bases and J lost 1, with 11 bases in between. Germline CDR1 LGHDT, CDR2 YNNKEL (reference sequence). The CDR3 loop spans 14 amino acids. The CDR3 DNA is TGTGCCAGCAGCCGGGGGGACAGATCCTACGAGCAGTACTTC. Translating it yields CASSRGDRSYEQYF.

Here the CDR3 reads CASSSREQAYGYTF. The DNA of the CDR3 is TGTGCCAGCAGTTCTCGTGAACAAGCCTATGGCTACACCTTC. The V gene is TRBV12-3 or TRBV12-4, the J gene TRBJ1-2; no reliable D call. V shed 4 bases and J shed 4 bases, with 13 bases lying between them. The CDR3 has 14 residues.

This clonotype was counted a few times. V is TRBV10-3 and J is TRBJ2-7; TRBD1 matches 9 bases. Germline assignment: CDR1 ENHRY and CDR2 SYGVKD. V dropped 8 bases and J dropped 0; count of bases not matched to a gene: 8. This CDR3 comprises 15 residues. CDR3 DNA sequence: TGTGCCATCTCCCCGGGACAGGGATTCTCCTACGAGCAGTACTTC. Translated, it gives CAISPGQGFSYEQYF.

This clonotype was found many times. The chain links TRBV7-9 to TRBJ2-3; TRBD2 aligns across 13 bases. From germline, CDR1 is SEHNR and CDR2 FQNEAQ (reference sequence). The CDR3 covers 16 residues. V trimming: 5 bases; J trimming: 1 base; junction bases outside the gene matches: 3. CDR3 region: CASSEGTSGGTDTQYF. In nucleotides, the CDR3 is TGTGCCAGCAGCGAGGGGACTAGCGGGGGCACAGATACGCAGTATTTT.

The chain combines TRBV7-2 with TRBJ2-3; TRBD1 agrees at 12 bases. The CDR3 contains 16 residues. The V segment lost 3 bases and the J segment 2 bases; nucleotides outside the gene matches: 3. CDR1 is SGHTA and CDR2 is FQGNSA in the germline V gene. The CDR3: CASSFGTGGNTDTQYF. CDR3 DNA sequence: TGTGCCAGCAGCTTTGGGACAGGGGGCAACACAGATACGCAGTATTTT.